This T cell receptor (beta chain) was captured by sequencing in a study of regulatory T cells in long-lasting Graves disease. Across the whole study: Graves' patients who were just diagnosed had used antithyroid drugs for under 3 months. Study results and caveats: Lower TCR diversity was seen in persistent Graves' patients than in newly diagnosed ones.

About this clonotype itself: Its antigen remains unidentified.

TCR beta libraries were built with iRepertoire HTBI primers and Arm-PCR of CDR3 regions. Under the authors' procedure: Samples revealed approximately 60 TRBV and around 13 TRBJ segments. From the multiplex PCR reads, TCRdb called clonotypes with MiXCR, one entry per CDR3 protein. The V and J calls here are based on TCRdb, not the publication. This sample has about 530,000 distinct CDR3 sequences, with about 16% found just once. Time point indicated: newly diagnosed GD, antithyroid drugs for less than 3 months. TCR sequences were obtained from RNA taken from PBMCs. These data also featured in a second study, about T cells in Graves' hyperthyroidism and ophthalmopathy. That paper notes: Ophthalmopathy stood apart from stable hyperthyroidism in a 13 V-J model.

This sample comprised peripheral blood mononuclear cells (PBMCs), obtained at new diagnosis, from a patient treated with antithyroid drugs. The sequence was obtained from a woman aged 35-65 years with Graves disease.

The CDR3 nucleotides are TGTGCCAGCAGTTACTCGAGGTCTCCTCTTTACAATGAGCAGTTCTTC. It yields the protein CASSYSRSPLYNEQFF. The genes are TRBV6-6 and TRBJ2-1; D is uncertain. Germline CDR1 is MNHNY and CDR2 is SVGAGI (reference sequence). This CDR3 has 16 amino acids. Trimming removed 0 bases at V and 4 bases at J, with 13 bases between.